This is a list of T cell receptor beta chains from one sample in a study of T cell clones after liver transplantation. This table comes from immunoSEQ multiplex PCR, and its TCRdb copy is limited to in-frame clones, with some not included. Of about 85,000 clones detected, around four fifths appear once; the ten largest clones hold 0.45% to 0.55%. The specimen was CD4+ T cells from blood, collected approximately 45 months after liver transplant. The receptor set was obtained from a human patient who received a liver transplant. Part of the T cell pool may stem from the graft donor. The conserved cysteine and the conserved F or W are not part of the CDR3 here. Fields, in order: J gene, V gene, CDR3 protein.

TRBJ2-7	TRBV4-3	ASSQDWGNQQY
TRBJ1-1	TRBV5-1	ASSTRAGASRQNTEAF
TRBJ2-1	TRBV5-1	ASSLAGSLSYNEQF
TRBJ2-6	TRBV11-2	ASSLILSGISGANVLT
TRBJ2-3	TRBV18	ASSPLAAAVTDTQY
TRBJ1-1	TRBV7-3	ASSLLGGNTEAF
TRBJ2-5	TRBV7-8	ASSSGGPHGTQY
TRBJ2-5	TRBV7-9	ASSLGGSAETQY
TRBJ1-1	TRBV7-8	ASSLWQLDTEAF
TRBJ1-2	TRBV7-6	ASSPAGLGGYT
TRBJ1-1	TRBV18	ASSPGQASMNTEAF